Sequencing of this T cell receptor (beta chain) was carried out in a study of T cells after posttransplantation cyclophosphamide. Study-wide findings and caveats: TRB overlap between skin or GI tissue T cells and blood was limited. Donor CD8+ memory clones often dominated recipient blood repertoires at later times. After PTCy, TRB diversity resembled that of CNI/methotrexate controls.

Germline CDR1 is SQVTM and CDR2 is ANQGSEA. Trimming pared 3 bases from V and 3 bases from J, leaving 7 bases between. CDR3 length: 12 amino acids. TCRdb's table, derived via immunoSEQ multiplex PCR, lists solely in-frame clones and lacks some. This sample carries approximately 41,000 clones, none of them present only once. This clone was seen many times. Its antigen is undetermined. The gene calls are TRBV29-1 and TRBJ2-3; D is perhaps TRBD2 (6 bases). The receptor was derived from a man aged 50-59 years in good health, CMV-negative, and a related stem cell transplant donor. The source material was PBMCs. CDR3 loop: CSVDAGTDTQYF. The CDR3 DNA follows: TGCAGCGTTGATGCGGGGACAGATACGCAGTATTTT.